The 12 T cell receptor beta chains listed next were all sequenced from one sample in a study of human T cells and chemical hapten exposure. Time point defined: patch test 3, about 24 weeks after DPC sensitization. Noted treatment: therapeutic diphenylcyclopropenone sensitization with weekly scalp DPC. From the RACE reads, TCRdb called clonotypes with MiXCR, one entry per CDR3 protein. Of roughly 100,000 distinct CDR3 sequences in the sample, under 35% were seen once. Sequencing was performed on whole blood, taken in connection with sensitization to the hapten diphenylcyclopropenone (DPC). Every receptor here comes from a middle-aged man with alopecia areata. Some clones in this sample may be carry-over from other donors' samples.

This clonotype was found a few times. The V and J genes are TRBV5-1 and TRBJ2-4; D is possibly TRBD1 (5 bases). CDR1 SGHRS and CDR2 YFSETQ come from the germline V gene. The ends were cut back, 4 bases at V and 6 bases at J, with 23 bases in the middle. CDR3 size: 17 residues. CDR3 DNA sequence: TGCGCCAGCAGCCGAGTCCTCCAGGGTACTTCTAGAAACATTCAGTACTTC. It is translated as CASSRVLQGTSRNIQYF.

This clonotype was observed a handful of times. The chain employs TRBV27 and TRBJ2-3; possibly TRBD2 for D (6 bases). Germline V lookup: CDR1 MNHEY, CDR2 SMNVEV (reference sequence). Between the trimmed V and J ends, which lost 0 bases and 4 bases, there was a span of 17 bases. The length of the CDR3 is 17 residues. CDR3 DNA: TGTGCCAGCAGTTTATCGCTAGCGCCAGGGTACGCAGATACGCAGTATTTT. Encoded protein: CASSLSLAPGYADTQYF.

This rearrangement joins TRBV30 to TRBJ1-5, with D possibly being TRBD1 (6 bases). This CDR3 region has 17 residues. The V and J ends lost 2 bases and 4 bases respectively, with 21 bases between them. Germline assignment: CDR1 GTSNPN and CDR2 SVGIG (reference sequence). CDR3 residues: CAWSSGTSTVGNQPQHF. CDR3 sequence (DNA): TGTGCCTGGAGTTCCGGGACAAGTACCGTCGGGAATCAGCCCCAGCATTTT.

V and J are TRBV6-5 and TRBJ2-3, with TRBD1 as a possible D gene (6 bases). The CDR3 covers 17 residues. V gave up 4 bases and J gave up 4 bases, with 21 bases separating them. Germline V gene data show CDR1 as MNHEY and CDR2 as SVGAGI. The CDR3 loop is CASSSGWGRFESDTQYF. CDR3 DNA sequence: TGTGCCAGCAGTTCGGGTTGGGGGCGCTTTGAGTCAGATACGCAGTATTTT.

Within the sample, this clonotype is medium-sized. The chain is built from TRBV24-1 and TRBJ2-3; tentative D call: TRBD2 (6 bases). Trimming left V 5 bases short and J 0 bases short, with 17 bases between. Germline loops: CDR1 KGHDR, CDR2 SFDVKD. This CDR3 has 17 amino acids. DNA for the CDR3: TGTGCCACCAGTGGGGAAAAAAGCGGGTCCAGCACAGATACGCAGTATTTT. Amino acid sequence: CATSGEKSGSSTDTQYF.

The V call is TRBV27, the J call TRBJ2-3; no clear D gene. Trimming stripped 3 bases from V and 0 bases from J, with 13 bases between. Germline CDR1 is MNHEY and CDR2 is SMNVEV (reference sequence). CDR3 length equals 16 residues. The CDR3 nucleotides are TGTGCCAGCAGTTTTTTTCCGACGGCTAGCACAGATACGCAGTATTTT. It is translated as CASSFFPTASTDTQYF.

This clonotype has only a few counts. V and J are TRBV9 and TRBJ2-5; 8 positions agree with TRBD2. Germline-derived CDR1 and CDR2 are SGDLS and YYNGEE. This CDR3 spans 16 amino acids. The trim removed 0 bases at V and 5 bases at J, leaving 9 bases unmatched. The CDR3 DNA follows: TGTGCCAGCAGCGTAGATTCGAGGGTAGCGGGGGAGACCCAGTACTTC. Amino acids: CASSVDSRVAGETQYF.

This clonotype turned up a few times. The rearrangement links TRBV20-1 to TRBJ2-4; 11 nucleotides agree with TRBD2. Looked up from germline, CDR1 is DFQATT and CDR2 is SNEGSKA (reference sequence). Unmatched junction bases numbered 4, after V lost 3 bases and J lost 0 bases. The CDR3 contains 16 residues. The CDR3 loop reads CSASKGLAVAKNIQYF. The CDR3 bases are TGCAGTGCTAGTAAGGGACTAGCGGTAGCCAAAAACATTCAGTACTTC.

At least ten counts were recorded for this clonotype. The chain carries TRBV4-2 and TRBJ2-2; D is perhaps TRBD2 (5 bases). The V gene's germline CDR1 is LGHNA and CDR2 YNFKEQ. V was shortened by 0 bases and J by 4 bases, with 12 bases between the two germline ends. The CDR3 has 16 amino acids. The CDR3 here is CASSQDGELRTGELFF. The CDR3 DNA reads TGTGCCAGCAGCCAAGATGGGGAGTTGCGCACCGGGGAGCTGTTTTTT.

In this sample, this clonotype turned up a few times. The chain employs TRBV11-3 and TRBJ2-1; unclear D gene. Between the trimmed V and J ends, which lost 3 bases and 3 bases, there was a span of 9 bases. Looked up from germline, CDR1 is SGHNT and CDR2 is YENEEA. The CDR3 totals 14 residues. The CDR3 sequence: CASSFSRSYNEQFF. CDR3 coding DNA: TGTGCCAGCAGCTTTTCCCGAAGCTACAATGAGCAGTTCTTC.

J is TRBJ2-7 and V is TRBV7-2, with 9 nucleotides matching TRBD2. This CDR3 has 15 amino acids. V was pared by 5 bases and J by 2 bases, with 7 bases of the junction left unmatched. CDR1 and CDR2 (germline): SGHTA, FQGNSA. DNA for the CDR3: TGTGCCAGCAGCCCTCAGGCGGGAGGGCCCTACGAGCAGTACGTC. It yields the protein CASSPQAGGPYEQYV.

The rearrangement uses TRBV6-2 or TRBV6-3 and TRBJ2-3; D unclear. V was shortened by 0 bases and J by 6 bases, with 16 bases between the two germline ends. The germline V gene encodes CDR1 MNHEY and CDR2 SVGEGT. This CDR3 is built from 16 residues. The CDR3 DNA is TGTGCCAGCAGTTACTCGTTGTTACCAACTATGGATACGCAGTATTTT. Translating it yields CASSYSLLPTMDTQYF.